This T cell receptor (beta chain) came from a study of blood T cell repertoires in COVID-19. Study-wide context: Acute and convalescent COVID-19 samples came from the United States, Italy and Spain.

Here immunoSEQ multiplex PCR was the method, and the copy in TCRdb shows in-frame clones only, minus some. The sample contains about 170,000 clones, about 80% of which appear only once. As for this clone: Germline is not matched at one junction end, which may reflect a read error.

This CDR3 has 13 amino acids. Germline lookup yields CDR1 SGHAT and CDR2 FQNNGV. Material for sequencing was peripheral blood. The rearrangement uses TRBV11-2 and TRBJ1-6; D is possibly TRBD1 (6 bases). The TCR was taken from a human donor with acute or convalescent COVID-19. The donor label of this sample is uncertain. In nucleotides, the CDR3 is TGTGCCAGCAGCTCTATCCGATATCGGACAGTATTTTTT. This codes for CASSSIRYRTVFF.